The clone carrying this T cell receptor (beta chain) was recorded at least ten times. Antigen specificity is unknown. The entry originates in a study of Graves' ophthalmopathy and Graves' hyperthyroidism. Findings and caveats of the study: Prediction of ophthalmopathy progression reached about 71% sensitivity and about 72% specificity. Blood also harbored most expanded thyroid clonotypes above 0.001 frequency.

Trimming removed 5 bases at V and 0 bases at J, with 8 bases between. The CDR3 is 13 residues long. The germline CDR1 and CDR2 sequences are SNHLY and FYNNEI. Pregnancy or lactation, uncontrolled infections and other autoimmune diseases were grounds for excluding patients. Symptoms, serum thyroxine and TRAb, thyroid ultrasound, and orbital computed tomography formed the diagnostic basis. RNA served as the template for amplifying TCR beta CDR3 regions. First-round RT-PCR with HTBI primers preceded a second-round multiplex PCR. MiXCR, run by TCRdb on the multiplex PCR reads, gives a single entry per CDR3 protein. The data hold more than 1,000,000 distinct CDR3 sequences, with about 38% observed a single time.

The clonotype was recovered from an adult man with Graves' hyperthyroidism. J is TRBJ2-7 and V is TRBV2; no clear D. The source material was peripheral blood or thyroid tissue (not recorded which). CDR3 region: CASSFTVSYEQYF. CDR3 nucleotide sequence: TGTGCCAGCAGTTTTACGGTCTCCTACGAGCAGTACTTC.